The T cell receptor (beta chain) under discussion was sequenced for a study of T cell repertoires in cytomegalovirus infection. About the research overall: Based on public TCR beta signatures, there were indications of CMV infection and of a matching HLA type.

For this clonotype: What it recognizes is unknown.

TCRdb fed the reads into MiXCR, producing one record per CDR3 protein. Of 150,000 to 190,000 distinct CDR3 sequences in the sample, around a quarter are singletons; the top ten hold roughly 9.8%. General observations from the study: The response measured ex vivo was dominated by TCR beta clonotypes (HLA-C-restricted and CMV-specific). CMV carriers with the relevant HLA were identified by cumulative public TCR beta family frequency.

CDR3 length: 12 residues. From germline, CDR1 is DFQATT and CDR2 SNEGSKA (reference sequence). V was cut by 1 base and J by 5 bases, with 8 bases left in between. Material for sequencing was PBMCs. The sequence was collected from a human donor in good health (CMV status not recorded). Some clones in this sample may be carry-over from other donors' samples. The chain is built from TRBV20-1 and TRBJ2-5; no clear D gene. The CDR3 sequence: CSARAVEETQYF. CDR3 coding DNA: TGCAGTGCTAGAGCCGTTGAGGAGACCCAGTACTTC.